These 19 T cell receptor beta chains share one sample of origin, sequenced in a study of blood T cells in healthy people across ages. Through a sample-barcoded 5' primer and a J-beta primer mix, a second PCR was run for 7 to 11 cycles. TCRdb itself ran the 5' RACE reads through MiXCR, one entry per CDR3 protein. The table has 1.4 million to 1.5 million distinct CDR3 sequences, roughly 45% seen once. Sequenced sample: blood. The receptors come from a woman under 30 in good health.

CDR3 bases: TGTGCCACCAGCAGAGATCAGTTGACGGGGACCCAGTACTTC. Amino acids: CATSRDQLTGTQYF. The rearrangement uses TRBV15 and TRBJ2-5; D unclear. Germline CDR1 LNHNV, CDR2 YYDKDF (reference sequence). The ends were cut back, 0 bases at V and 7 bases at J, with 12 bases in the middle. This CDR3 region has 14 residues.

The rearrangement links TRBV10-3 to TRBJ2-5; D gene unclear. The V and J ends lost 3 bases and 2 bases respectively, with 10 bases between them. The length of the CDR3 is 14 residues. Per the germline V gene, CDR1 is ENHRY and CDR2 is SYGVKD. The CDR3 bases are TGTGCCATCAGTGATTCTGCAGGTCAAGAGACCCAGTACTTC. Its protein product is CAISDSAGQETQYF.

The CDR3 loop is CATSDLGLAGGRSYNEQYF. DNA for the CDR3: TGTGCCACCAGTGACCTGGGACTAGCGGGAGGACGTAGTTACAATGAGCAGTACTTC. V and J are TRBV24-1 and TRBJ2-7; 15 bases are a match to TRBD2. CDR1 KGHDR and CDR2 SFDVKD come from the germline V gene. CDR3 size: 19 residues. The trim removed 4 bases at V and 7 bases at J, leaving 16 bases unmatched.

This clonotype was seen ten or more times. The rearrangement joins TRBV12-3 or TRBV12-4 to TRBJ2-5, with 14 bases aligning to TRBD2. Trimming cost V 4 bases and J 5 bases; bases outside gene matches: 3. The CDR3 extends over 15 amino acids. The CDR3 DNA sequence: TGTGCCAGCAGTTCACGGACTAGCGGGAGGGAGACCCAGTACTTC. Translated: CASSSRTSGRETQYF.

For this clonotype: Germline is not matched at one junction end, which may reflect a read error. This rearrangement joins TRBV6-5 to TRBJ2-1; 7 bases are shared with TRBD2. The CDR3 is made up of 14 amino acids. Germline CDR1 MNHEY, CDR2 SVGAGI. The CDR3 here is CASGYSGRGNEQFF. DNA for the CDR3: TGTGCCAGCGGTTACTCAGGGAGGGGAAATGAGCAGTTCTTC.

This clonotype has just a few counts. The chain recombines TRBV18 with TRBJ2-3; 8 bases fit TRBD2. Germline CDR1 and CDR2: KGHSH and LQKENI. Germline trimming cut 2 bases from V and 4 bases from J; bases unmatched to any gene: 8. This CDR3 has 16 amino acids. The CDR3 reads CASSPESGSVPDTQYF. The CDR3 DNA sequence: TGTGCCAGCTCACCAGAGAGCGGGAGCGTCCCAGATACGCAGTATTTT.

This clonotype has more than one count but fewer than ten. The chain has TRBV29-1 and TRBJ2-1; TRBD1 matches at 9 bases. With 4 bases clipped from V and 9 bases from J, the junction kept 10 bases outside the gene matches. The CDR3 spans 14 residues. Germline-derived CDR1 and CDR2 are SQVTM and ANQGSEA. The CDR3 region has the DNA TGCAGCGTTGTGGGACAGGGATCTATGGTTGAGCAGTTCTTC. It encodes CSVVGQGSMVEQFF.

Concerning this clonotype: A read error may account for a junction end that differs from germline. The gene calls are TRBV30 and TRBJ2-5; the D call may be TRBD1 or TRBD2 (5 bases each). Near its end, the DNA agrees better with TRBJ2-7, so the J call may be wrong. Germline V gives CDR1 GTSNPN, CDR2 SVGIG (reference sequence). This CDR3 comprises 12 residues. DNA of the CDR3: TGTGCCGGGAGTCCCCAACAGGTCGAGCAGTACTTC. Translating it yields CAGSPQQVEQYF.

In its sample, this clonotype was seen a few times. This chain links TRBV11-1 with TRBJ2-3; tentatively, D is TRBD1 (6 bases). This CDR3 spans 15 amino acids. Trimming removed 5 bases from V and 1 base from J, with 13 bases in between. CDR1 and CDR2 (germline): SGHAT, FQDESV (reference sequence). CDR3 sequence (DNA): TGTGCCAGCAGCACTCGCAACAGGGGCACAGATACGCAGTATTTT. This sequence encodes CASSTRNRGTDTQYF. Full variable domain (remainder filled in from reference TRBV11-1 and TRBJ2-3): EAEVAQSPRYKITEKSQAVAFWCDPISGHATLYWYRQILGQGPELLVQFQDESVVDDSQLPKDRFSAERLKGVDSTLKIQPAELGDSAMYLCASSTRNRGTDTQYFGPGTRLTVL.

The chain employs TRBV29-1 and TRBJ2-2, with unresolved D. Trimming removed 2 bases at V and 0 bases at J, with 7 bases between. Germline V lookup: CDR1 SQVTM, CDR2 ANQGSEA. CDR3 length: 14 amino acids. Here the CDR3 DNA reads TGCAGCGTTGAATACACTACGAACACCGGGGAGCTGTTTTTT. This sequence encodes CSVEYTTNTGELFF.

A few counts support this clonotype. This chain connects TRBV7-2 to TRBJ2-1, with D possibly TRBD2 on 5 matching bases. The CDR3 has 16 residues. V shed 5 bases and J shed 2 bases, with 16 bases lying between them. Looked up from germline, CDR1 is SGHTA and CDR2 is FQGNSA. CDR3 protein: CASSPTRVQTYNEQFF. CDR3 sequence (DNA): TGTGCCAGCAGCCCGACGAGGGTACAGACCTACAATGAGCAGTTCTTC. Full variable domain (missing parts from reference TRBV7-2 and TRBJ2-1): GAGVSQSPSNKVTEKGKDVELRCDPISGHTALYWYRQSLGQGLEFLIYFQGNSAPDKSGLPSDRFSAERTGGSVSTLTIQRTQQEDSAVYLCASSPTRVQTYNEQFFGPGTRLTVL.

V and J are TRBV28 and TRBJ1-2, with D unresolved. This CDR3 spans 13 amino acids. The V end was cut by 3 bases, the J end by 3 bases, with 8 bases between. Germline values: CDR1 MDHEN, CDR2 SYDVKM. CDR3 coding DNA: TGTGCCAGCAGTTTTGTGAGAGACTATGGCTACACCTTC. It yields the protein CASSFVRDYGYTF.

The chain couples TRBV20-1 to TRBJ2-3, with D possibly being TRBD1 or TRBD2 (7 bases each). Germline V gives CDR1 DFQATT, CDR2 SNEGSKA (reference sequence). This CDR3 comprises 19 residues. V lost 1 base, J lost 5 bases, and 28 bases lay in between. The CDR3 DNA sequence: TGCAGTGCTAGAGCTCAGCAGGGGGGAGGGACGGAAAAAAGAGATACGCAGTATTTT. This sequence encodes CSARAQQGGGTEKRDTQYF.

This clonotype has a handful of counts. The chain joins TRBV7-2 to TRBJ2-1; 13 bases fit TRBD2. Trimming cost V 5 bases and J 5 bases; bases outside gene matches: 6. The CDR3 is made up of 16 amino acids. CDR1 is SGHTA and CDR2 is FQGNSA in the germline V gene. CDR3 coding DNA: TGTGCCAGCAGCCCCCGGACTAGCGGGGGCCACAATGAGCAGTTCTTC. Protein product: CASSPRTSGGHNEQFF.

This clonotype appeared a few times. This sequence joins TRBV18 and TRBJ2-3; 8 bases match TRBD2. The CDR3 spans 17 residues. Germline CDR1 reads KGHSH; CDR2 reads LQKENI. The J segment lost 0 bases and the V segment lost 2 bases, leaving 7 bases of the junction unmatched. The CDR3 reads CASSPRRLAPSTDTQYF. CDR3 coding DNA: TGTGCCAGCTCACCAAGGAGACTAGCGCCAAGCACAGATACGCAGTATTTT.

This clonotype was picked up a small number of times. The chain combines TRBV7-8 with TRBJ2-1, with a weak D call TRBD2 (5 bases). V was cut by 1 base and J by 5 bases, with 12 bases left in between. CDR3 size: 15 residues. Per the germline V gene, CDR1 is SGHVS and CDR2 is FQNEAQ. The CDR3 bases are TGTGCCAGCAGCTTAGGTGGGGTGCGGGACAATGAGCAGTTCTTC. It translates to CASSLGGVRDNEQFF.

The gene calls are TRBV9 and TRBJ2-3, with 9 bases identical to TRBD2. The germline V gene encodes CDR1 SGDLS and CDR2 YYNGEE. Trimming at V came to 3 bases and at J to 6 bases, leaving 11 bases not matched to a gene. The CDR3 runs 16 residues. The CDR3 region has the DNA TGTGCCAGCAGCGCCACCACGGGACTAGCTTTCGATACGCAGTATTTT. Protein product: CASSATTGLAFDTQYF.

V usage is TRBV10-2 and J usage is TRBJ2-2; the match to TRBD2 covers 10 bases. The CDR3 loop spans 15 amino acids. The V and J ends lost 6 bases and 4 bases, in that order; junction bases with no gene match: 5. Germline V lookup: CDR1 WSHSY, CDR2 SAAADI. As DNA, the CDR3 is TGCGCCAGCAGGACAGCGGGAGGGCCCACCGGGGAGCTGTTTTTT. Residues: CASRTAGGPTGELFF.

This clonotype was detected a few times. CDR3 in amino acids: CSARAGGAEWASGKEPDTQYF. CDR3 nucleotides: TGCAGTGCCCGGGCAGGGGGCGCGGAGTGGGCTAGCGGGAAAGAGCCAGATACGCAGTATTTT. The rearrangement uses TRBV20-1 and TRBJ2-3; tentatively, D is TRBD2 (9 bases). The CDR3 runs 21 residues. V lost 6 bases, J lost 4 bases, and 38 bases lay in between. Germline lookup yields CDR1 DFQATT and CDR2 SNEGSKA (reference sequence).